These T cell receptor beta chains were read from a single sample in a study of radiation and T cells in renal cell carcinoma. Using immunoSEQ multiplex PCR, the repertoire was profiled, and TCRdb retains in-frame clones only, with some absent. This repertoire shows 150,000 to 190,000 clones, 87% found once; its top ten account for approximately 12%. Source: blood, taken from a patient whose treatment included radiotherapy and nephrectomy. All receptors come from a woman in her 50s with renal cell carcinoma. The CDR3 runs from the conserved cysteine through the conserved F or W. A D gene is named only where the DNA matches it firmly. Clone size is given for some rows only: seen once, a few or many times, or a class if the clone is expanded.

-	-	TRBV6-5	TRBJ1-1	TGTGCCAGCAGCCAAAGTAATCAGGGGCACACTGAAGCTTTCTTT	CASSQSNQGHTEAFF
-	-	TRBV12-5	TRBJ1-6	TGTGCTAGTGGTTTGCGTGCCGGGCCGGATAATTCACCCCTCCACTTT	CASGLRAGPDNSPLHF
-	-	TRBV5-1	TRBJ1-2	TGCGCCAGCAGCTTGGAGGACGGGATTTATGGCTACACCTTC	CASSLEDGIYGYTF
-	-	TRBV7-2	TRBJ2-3	TGTGCCAGCAGCCAGGGGCTACTAGGTAGCACAGATACGCAGTATTTT	CASSQGLLGSTDTQYF
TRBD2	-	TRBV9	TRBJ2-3	TGTGCCAGCAGCGTAGTCGCGGGGGGTCGGGGTACGCAGTATTTT	CASSVVAGGRGTQYF
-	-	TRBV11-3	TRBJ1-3	TGTGCCAGCAGCCGCTCTCCAGGAAACACCATATATTTT	CASSRSPGNTIYF
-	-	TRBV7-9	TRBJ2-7	TGTGCCAGCAGCTTAGGAGGTGGGGGGACCAACGAGCAGTACTTC	CASSLGGGGTNEQYF
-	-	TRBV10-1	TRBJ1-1	TGCGCCAGCAGTGAAGGCCGGGTCAGAGGGACTGAAGCTTTCTTT	CASSEGRVRGTEAFF
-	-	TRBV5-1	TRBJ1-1	TGCGCCAGCAGCTGGGACCTACTGTCGACTGAAGCTTTCTTT	CASSWDLLSTEAFF
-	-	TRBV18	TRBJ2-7	TGTGCCAGCTCACCACCTGCAGGACAGCCCTACGAGCAGTACTTC	CASSPPAGQPYEQYF
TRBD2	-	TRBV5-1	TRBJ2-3	TGCGCCAGCAACCCTAGGACGAGCGGGGGAAGCACAGATACGCAGTATTTT	CASNPRTSGGSTDTQYF
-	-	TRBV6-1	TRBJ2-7	TGTGCCAGCCGATTGACAGGACCCCCCTACGAGCAGTACTTC	CASRLTGPPYEQYF
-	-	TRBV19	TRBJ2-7	TGTGCCAGTAGTATGGGAATCTACGAGCAGTACTTC	CASSMGIYEQYF
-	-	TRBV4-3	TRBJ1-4	TGCGCCAGCAGCCTTACTAAGGGGCTTAATGAAAAACTGTTTTTT	CASSLTKGLNEKLFF
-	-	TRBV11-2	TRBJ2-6	TGTGCCAGCAGCTTAGTAACCGGGACAACCGACTCTGGGGCCAACGTCCTGACTTTC	CASSLVTGTTDSGANVLTF
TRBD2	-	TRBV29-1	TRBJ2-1	TGCAGCGTTGGCCGGGGGGGCTCCTCGCATGAGCAGTTCTTC	CSVGRGGSSHEQFF
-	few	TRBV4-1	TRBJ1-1	TGCGCCAGCAGCCAAGGTTCGTATGGGACTGAAGCTTTCTTT	CASSQGSYGTEAFF
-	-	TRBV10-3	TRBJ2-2	TGTGCCATCAGTGTACGGGTAACCGGGGAGCTGTTTTTT	CAISVRVTGELFF
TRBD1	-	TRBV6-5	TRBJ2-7	TGTGCCAGCAGTTACTATGGGGACAGCTCCTACGAGCAGTACTTC	CASSYYGDSSYEQYF
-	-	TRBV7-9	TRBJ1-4	TGTGCCAGCAGCTTAGAACAGGGTAATGAAAAACTGTTTTTT	CASSLEQGNEKLFF
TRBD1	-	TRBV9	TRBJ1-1	TGTGCCAGCAGCATATCAGGGGGGGATAGGACTGAAGCTTTCTTT	CASSISGGDRTEAFF
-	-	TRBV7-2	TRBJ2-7	TGTGCCAGCAGCTTAGCGATTGGGGCGCCGTACTTC	CASSLAIGAPYF
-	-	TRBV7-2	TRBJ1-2	TGTGCCAGCAGCCCCTGGGGAGGGGGAAACTATGGCTACACCTTC	CASSPWGGGNYGYTF
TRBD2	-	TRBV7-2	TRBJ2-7	TGTGCCAGCAGCTTCCCTTGGACTAGCGACGAGCAGTACTTC	CASSFPWTSDEQYF
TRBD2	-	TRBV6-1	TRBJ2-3	TGTGCCAGCAGTGAACTAGCGGGGTTTTATCTTTCCAGCACAGATACGCAGTATTTT	CASSELAGFYLSSTDTQYF
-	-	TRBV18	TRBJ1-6	TGTGCCAGCTCACCCGGGACACCGAGCTCCTATAATTCACCCCTCCACTTT	CASSPGTPSSYNSPLHF
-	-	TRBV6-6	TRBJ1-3	TGTGCCAGCACCCTAACAGGGACTGGAAACACCATATATTTT	CASTLTGTGNTIYF
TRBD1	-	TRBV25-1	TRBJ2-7	TGTGCCAGCAGTGAGGGACAGGGACCCTACGAGCAGTACTTC	CASSEGQGPYEQYF
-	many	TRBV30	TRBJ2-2	TGTGCCTGGAGTGCTGGCGGGGAGCTGTTTTTT	CAWSAGGELFF
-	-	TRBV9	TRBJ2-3	TGTGCCAGCAGCGTAGGGGGTCTTATCACAGATACGCAGTATTTT	CASSVGGLITDTQYF
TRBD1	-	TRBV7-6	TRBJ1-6	TGTGCCAGCAGCTCACAAGACAGGGGAAATTCACCCCTCCACTTT	CASSSQDRGNSPLHF
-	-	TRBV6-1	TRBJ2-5	TGTGCCAGCAGTACGACAATTGAAGAGACCCAGTACTTC	CASSTTIEETQYF
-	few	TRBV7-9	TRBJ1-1	TGTGCCAGCAGCTTGTCAGCCTCGAACACTGAAGCTTTCTTT	CASSLSASNTEAFF
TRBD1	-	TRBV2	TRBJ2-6	TGTGCCAGCATCCTCACCGGGACAGGGGGCGTCCTGACTTTC	CASILTGTGGVLTF
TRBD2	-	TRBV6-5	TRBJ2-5	TGTGCCAGCAGTAAGGGGACTAGCGGCCAAGAGACCCAGTACTTC	CASSKGTSGQETQYF
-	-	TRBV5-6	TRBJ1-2	TGTGCCAGCAGCTTGGGGGGGCCGGGGTATGGCTACACCTTC	CASSLGGPGYGYTF
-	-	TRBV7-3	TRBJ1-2	TGTGCCAGCAGCCCCTTTAGTGGGGTTGGCTATGGCTACACCTTC	CASSPFSGVGYGYTF
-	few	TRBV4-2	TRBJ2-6	TGTGCCAGCAGCCAAGGTAACGGGGTCGTCCTGACTTTC	CASSQGNGVVLTF
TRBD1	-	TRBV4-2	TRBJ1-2	TGTGCCAGCAGCCAAGGCGCAGGTCAGGGGGGTACATATGGCTACACCTTC	CASSQGAGQGGTYGYTF
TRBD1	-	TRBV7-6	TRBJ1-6	TGTGCCAGCAGCTTCGACAGGGGAAGAGATAATTCACCCCTCCACTTT	CASSFDRGRDNSPLHF
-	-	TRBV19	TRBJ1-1	TGTGCCAGTGGACTGGGATTTCAAGCTTTCTTT	CASGLGFQAFF
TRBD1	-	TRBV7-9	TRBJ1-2	TGTGCCAGCAGCTCCTCCAACGACAGGGGGTCACGTCGTGCCTATGGCTACACCTTC	CASSSSNDRGSRRAYGYTF
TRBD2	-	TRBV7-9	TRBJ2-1	TGTGCCAGCAGCTTGGCAAGGACTAGCGGCTACAATGAGCAGTTCTTC	CASSLARTSGYNEQFF
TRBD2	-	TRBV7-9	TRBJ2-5	TGTGCCAGCACCCTAGCGGGGGGGTACCAAGAGACCCAGTACTTC	CASTLAGGYQETQYF
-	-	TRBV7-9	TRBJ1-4	TGTGCCAGCCAATTCGGGGCCTTTAATGAAAAACTGTTTTTT	CASQFGAFNEKLFF
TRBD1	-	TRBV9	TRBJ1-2	TGTGCCAGCAGCGTATCAGGCAGGGGGCAGGCTGGTGGCTACACCTTC	CASSVSGRGQAGGYTF
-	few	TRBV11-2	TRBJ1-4	TGTGCCAGCAGCCATTATCGGGGCAATGATGAAAAACTGTTTTTT	CASSHYRGNDEKLFF
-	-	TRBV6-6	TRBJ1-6	TGTGCCAGCAGTTACGAGATTATGGTTGATTCACCCCTCCACTTT	CASSYEIMVDSPLHF
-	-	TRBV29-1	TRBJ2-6	TGCAGCGTCCTTGGGGTTCCCTCTGGGGCCAACGTCCTGACTTTC	CSVLGVPSGANVLTF
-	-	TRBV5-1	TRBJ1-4	TGCGCCAGCAGCTCCGCCGGAGGGATTAGTCCCGGTGAAAAACTGTTTTTT	CASSSAGGISPGEKLFF
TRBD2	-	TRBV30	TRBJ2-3	TGTGCCTGGAGTGGAGCGGGGGTCTCAACAGATACGCAGTATTTT	CAWSGAGVSTDTQYF
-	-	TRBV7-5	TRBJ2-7	TGTGCCAGAAGCTCCAGGACAGGGGCCTACGAGCAGTACTTC	CARSSRTGAYEQYF
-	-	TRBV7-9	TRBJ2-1	TGTGCCAGCAGCCAGTGGGCCCTCGGCCTCTTCTTC	CASSQWALGLFF
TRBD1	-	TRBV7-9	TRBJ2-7	TGTGCCAGCAGCAACGTACAGGGGTTCGCCTACGAGCAGTACTTC	CASSNVQGFAYEQYF
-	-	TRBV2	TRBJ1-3	TGTGCCAGCGATCGGTTTCGATTACCGCCAACTGGAAACACCATATATTTT	CASDRFRLPPTGNTIYF